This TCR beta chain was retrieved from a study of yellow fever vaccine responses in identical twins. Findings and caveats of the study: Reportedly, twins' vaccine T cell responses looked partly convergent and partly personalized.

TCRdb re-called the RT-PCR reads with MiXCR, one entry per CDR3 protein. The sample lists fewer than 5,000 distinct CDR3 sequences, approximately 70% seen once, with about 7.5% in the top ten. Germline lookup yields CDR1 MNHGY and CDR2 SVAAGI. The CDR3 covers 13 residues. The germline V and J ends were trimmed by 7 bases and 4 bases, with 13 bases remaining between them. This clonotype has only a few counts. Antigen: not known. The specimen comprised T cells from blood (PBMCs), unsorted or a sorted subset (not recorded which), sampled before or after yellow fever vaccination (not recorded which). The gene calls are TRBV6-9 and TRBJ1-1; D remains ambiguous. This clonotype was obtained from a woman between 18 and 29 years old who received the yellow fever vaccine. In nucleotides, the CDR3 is TGTGCCAGCACCCCTATACCGGGCACTGAAGCTTTCTTT. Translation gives CASTPIPGTEAFF.